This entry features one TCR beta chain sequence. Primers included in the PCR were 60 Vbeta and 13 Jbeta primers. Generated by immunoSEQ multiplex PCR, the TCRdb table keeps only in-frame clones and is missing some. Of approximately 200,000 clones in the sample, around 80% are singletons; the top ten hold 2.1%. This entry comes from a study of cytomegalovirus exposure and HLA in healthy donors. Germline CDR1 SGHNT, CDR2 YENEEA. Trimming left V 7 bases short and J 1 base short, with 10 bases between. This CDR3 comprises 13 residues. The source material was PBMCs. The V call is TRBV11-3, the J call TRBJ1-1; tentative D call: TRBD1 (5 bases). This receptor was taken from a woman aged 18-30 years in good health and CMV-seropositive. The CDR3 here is CASNPGGNTEAFF. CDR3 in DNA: TGTGCCAGCAACCCCGGGGGGAACACTGAAGCTTTCTTT.